This section outlines one TCR beta chain sequence together with its context. Its target antigen remains unknown. Base-call qualities are not available, and no considerably larger clone is one nucleotide away. Genomic DNA was extracted from sorted cells for sequencing of the TCRbeta CDR3 region. The immunoSEQ Assay was used to sequence the TCRbeta CDR3 regions. TCRdb mirrors the immuneACCESS table, restricted to in-frame sequences. Some clones are absent from its copies; in checked studies, under half trace to an unresolved V gene, and the reason for the others is unknown. This sample holds roughly 68,000 clones; 75% to 90% were observed only once. The ten largest clones capture over 11% of the sample. This entry is derived from a study of OX40 agonist ivuxolimab in advanced cancers. Study-level background: Ivuxolimab was a fully human IgG2 agonistic monoclonal antibody targeting the costimulatory receptor OX40 (CD134). Peripheral TCRbeta sequencing aimed to test whether ivuxolimab altered TCR sequence diversity and caused clonal T-cell expansion. Partial responses occurred in three dose-escalation patients: two with cutaneous melanoma and one with hepatocellular carcinoma. Patients were allowed to have had prior anti-PD-1, anti-PD-L1 or anti-CTLA-4 therapy, and less than 45% of the dose-escalation patients had previously received checkpoint inhibitors. Of the 50 to 55 patients in dose escalation, 19 had hepatocellular carcinoma, roughly 15 had melanoma, 9 had renal cell carcinoma and 9 had head and neck cancer. Intravenous ivuxolimab was administered to patients every 2 weeks at six dose levels: 0.01, 0.1, 0.3, 1.5, 3 and 10 mg/kg. The dose-escalation cohort was about 86% male with a mean age of about 54 years, ranging from roughly 23 to 90. The paper reports the monotherapy dose-escalation portion (N = 52 patients) of the phase I ivuxolimab trial.

Deletion took 0 bases off V and 2 bases off J, with a span of 14 bases between the germline ends. The CDR3 numbers 17 residues from cysteine through phenylalanine. CDR3 DNA is the only sequence kept; it has 51 bases, read in frame from the first base. The germline V gene provides CDR1 MDHEN and CDR2 SYDVKM. General findings and caveats noted by the study authors: After ivuxolimab, more expanded clones were found on average in CD8+ T cells than in CD4+ T cells. Clonal expansion of both CD4+ and CD8+ blood T cells was observed from baseline to week 6 at doses 0.1 to 3.0 mg/kg. In the 0.1-3.0 mg/kg groups, partial responders were among the patients with the lowest normalized peripheral clonal expansion, particularly in CD8+ T cells. Low levels of normalized T-cell clonal expansion were also seen in some patients who did not respond. Which antigens the clonally expanded peripheral T cells were specific for was not determined.

The trial excluded patients who had a history of autoimmune disease or who were on systemic immunosuppression. In every dose cohort, peripheral blood was drawn for TCR sequencing at baseline, cycle 4 day 1, and cycle 7 day 1. The samples were drawn from a first-in-human, open-label, multicenter phase I dose-escalation trial of ivuxolimab. The trial enrolled adults with locally advanced or metastatic head and neck squamous cell, hepatocellular, melanoma or renal cell carcinoma. Before TCR sequencing, CD4+ and CD8+ T cells were separately sorted from peripheral blood. The TCR was taken from an adult with an advanced solid tumor such as melanoma, head and neck, liver or kidney cancer. The sequences come from CD4+ or CD8+ T cells sorted from blood, collected in a trial of the OX40 agonist ivuxolimab. The rearranged segments are TRBV28 and TRBJ2-1; perhaps TRBD1 is the D gene, with 6 bases matching. The CDR3 is CASSLWGSTGTYNEQFF. The DNA is as follows: TGTGCCAGCAGTTTATGGGGGAGTACAGGGACCTACAATGAGCAGTTCTTC.